The clone carrying this TCR beta chain was seen repeatedly, ten times or more. Patients selected for sequencing had displayed CD8+CD57+ cell expansion by flow cytometry. The cohort consisted entirely of patients having severe acquired aplastic anemia. The sample originates from a study of CD8+CD57+ T cells in acquired aplastic anemia. Trimming cost V 2 bases and J 8 bases, with 15 bases left between them. The CDR3 spans 13 residues. Germline assignment: CDR1 SQVTM and CDR2 ANQGSEA. Genomic DNA was employed as the template in profiling TCR beta VDJ and CDR3. MiXCR, run by TCRdb on the reads, gives a single entry per CDR3 protein. The repertoire includes roughly 200,000 distinct CDR3 sequences, about 60% of them detected once, and roughly 46% sits in the top ten.

V usage is TRBV29-1 and J usage is TRBJ1-2, with D perhaps matching TRBD1 (6 bases). The receptor's source is a human donor with aplastic anemia. The material sequenced was sorted CD4+, CD8+, or CD8+CD57+ T cells (not recorded which) from PBMCs. The CDR3 bases are TGCAGCGTTGAACACAGGGTGGATTTGGGCTACACCTTC. Translated, it gives CSVEHRVDLGYTF.